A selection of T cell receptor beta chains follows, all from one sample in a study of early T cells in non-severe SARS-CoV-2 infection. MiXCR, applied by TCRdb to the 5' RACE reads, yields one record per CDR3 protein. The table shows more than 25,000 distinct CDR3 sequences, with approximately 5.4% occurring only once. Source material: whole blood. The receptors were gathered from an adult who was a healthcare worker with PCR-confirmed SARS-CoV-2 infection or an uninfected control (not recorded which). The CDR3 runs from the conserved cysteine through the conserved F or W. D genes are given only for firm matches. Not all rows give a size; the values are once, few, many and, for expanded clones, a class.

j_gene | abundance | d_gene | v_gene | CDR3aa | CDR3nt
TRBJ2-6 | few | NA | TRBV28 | CASRTVSGANVLTF | TGTGCCAGCAGGACAGTATCTGGGGCCAACGTCCTGACTTTC
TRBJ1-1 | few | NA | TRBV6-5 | CASSYSDIPNTEAFF | TGTGCCAGCAGTTACTCGGACATTCCGAACACTGAAGCTTTCTTT
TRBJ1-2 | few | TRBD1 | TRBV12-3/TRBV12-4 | CASSGGQVAAANYGYTF | TGTGCCAGCAGTGGAGGACAGGTAGCCGCTGCTAACTATGGCTACACCTTC
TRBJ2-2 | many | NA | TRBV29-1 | CSVEDTWNTGELFF | TGCAGCGTTGAGGACACTTGGAACACCGGGGAGCTGTTTTTT
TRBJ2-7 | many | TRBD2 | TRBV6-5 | CASRRAGTSGSYEQYF | TGTGCCAGCAGGCGTGCCGGGACTAGCGGGTCCTACGAGCAGTACTTC
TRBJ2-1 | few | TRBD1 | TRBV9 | CASSIGQGSYNEQFF | TGTGCCAGCAGTATAGGACAGGGATCCTACAATGAGCAGTTCTTC
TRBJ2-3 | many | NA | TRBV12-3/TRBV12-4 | CASSPTSHTQYF | TGTGCCAGCAGCCCTACCTCCCATACGCAGTATTTT
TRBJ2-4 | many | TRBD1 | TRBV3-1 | CASSEQGAWIQYF | TGTGCCAGCAGCGAACAGGGGGCCTGGATTCAGTACTTC
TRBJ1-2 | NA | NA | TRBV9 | CASSVGTGHYGYTF | TGTGCCAGCAGCGTGGGCACAGGGCACTATGGCTACACCTTC
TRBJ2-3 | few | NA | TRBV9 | CASSVEGAGGTQYF | TGTGCCAGCAGCGTAGAGGGAGCAGGTGGAACGCAGTATTTT
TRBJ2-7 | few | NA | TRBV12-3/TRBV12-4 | CASSLTQESYEQYF | TGTGCCAGCAGTTTAACACAGGAGTCCTACGAGCAGTACTTC
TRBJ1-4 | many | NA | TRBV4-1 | CASSPKPRGEGEKLFF | TGCGCCAGCAGCCCCAAACCCAGGGGCGAGGGTGAAAAACTGTTTTTT
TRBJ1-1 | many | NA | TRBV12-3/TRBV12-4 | CASSLLVGEAFF | TGTGCCAGCAGTTTATTGGTCGGGGAAGCTTTCTTT
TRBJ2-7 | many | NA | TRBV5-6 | CASSSDVGYYEQYF | TGTGCCAGCAGCTCGGACGTCGGTTACTACGAGCAGTACTTC
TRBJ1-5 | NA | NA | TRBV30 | CAATPGQLSNQPQHF | TGTGCCGCTACGCCGGGGCAGCTTAGCAATCAGCCCCAGCATTTT
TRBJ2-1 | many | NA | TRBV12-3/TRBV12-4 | CASGEIYNEQFF | TGTGCCAGCGGGGAAATCTACAATGAGCAGTTCTTC
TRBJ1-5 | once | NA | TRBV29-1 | CSVAAGVNQPQHF | TGCAGCGTTGCTGCAGGAGTCAATCAGCCCCAGCATTTT
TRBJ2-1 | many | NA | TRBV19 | CASSIDRPYNEQFF | TGTGCCAGTAGTATAGATCGCCCCTACAATGAGCAGTTCTTC
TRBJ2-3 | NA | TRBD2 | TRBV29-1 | CSVALAGGRVTDTQYF | TGCAGCGTCGCCCTTGCGGGGGGCCGGGTCACAGATACGCAGTATTTT
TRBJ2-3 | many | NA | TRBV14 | CASSHTLAGFTDTQYF | TGTGCCAGCAGCCACACCCTAGCAGGTTTCACAGATACGCAGTATTTT
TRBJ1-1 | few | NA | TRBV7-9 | CASSPQQGVNTEAFF | TGTGCCAGCAGCCCTCAGCAGGGAGTGAACACTGAAGCTTTCTTT
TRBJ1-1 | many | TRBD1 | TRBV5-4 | CASSLNRGQDLDTEAFF | TGTGCCAGCAGCCTGAACAGGGGCCAGGACTTGGACACTGAAGCTTTCTTT
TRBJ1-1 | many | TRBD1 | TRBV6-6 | CASSQGALTEAFF | TGTGCCAGCAGCCAGGGGGCCCTGACGGAAGCTTTCTTT
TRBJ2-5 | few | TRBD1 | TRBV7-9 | CASSSGDRGLQETQYF | TGTGCCAGCAGCAGTGGGGACAGGGGGCTTCAAGAGACCCAGTACTTC
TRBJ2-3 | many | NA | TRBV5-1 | CASSDTSTDTQYF | TGCGCCAGCAGCGACACCTCCACAGATACGCAGTATTTT
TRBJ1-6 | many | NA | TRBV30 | CAWTSSLYNSPLHF | TGTGCCTGGACCTCTAGCCTGTATAATTCACCCCTCCACTTT
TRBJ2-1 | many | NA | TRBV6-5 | CASSYGTGRYGEQFF | TGTGCCAGCAGTTACGGGACGGGGAGATATGGTGAGCAGTTCTTC
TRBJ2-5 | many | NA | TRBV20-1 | CSARDRVTLSETQYF | TGCAGTGCTAGAGATCGGGTGACACTTTCGGAGACCCAGTACTTC
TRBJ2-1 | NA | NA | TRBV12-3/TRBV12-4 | CASRFRQNYNEQFF | TGTGCCAGCAGGTTTCGGCAAAACTACAATGAGCAGTTCTTC
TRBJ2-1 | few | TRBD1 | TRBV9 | CASSPRQGLGEQFF | TGTGCCAGCAGCCCACGACAGGGTCTGGGGGAGCAGTTCTTC
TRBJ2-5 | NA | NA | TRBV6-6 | CASARRGKEVGTQYF | TGTGCCAGCGCCCGACGCGGGAAGGAGGTCGGGACCCAGTACTTC
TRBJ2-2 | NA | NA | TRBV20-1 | CSAKPSSTGELFF | TGCAGTGCTAAGCCCTCGAGCACCGGGGAGCTGTTTTTT
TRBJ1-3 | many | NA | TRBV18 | CASSQKEGNTIYF | TGTGCCAGCTCACAAAAAGAAGGAAACACCATATATTTT
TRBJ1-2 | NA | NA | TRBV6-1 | CASSEYTGGYTF | TGTGCCAGCAGTGAATACACCGGCGGCTACACCTTC
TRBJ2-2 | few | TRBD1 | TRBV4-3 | CASSQYEEGTGGTGELFF | TGCGCCAGCAGCCAATATGAGGAAGGGACAGGGGGCACCGGGGAGCTGTTTTTT
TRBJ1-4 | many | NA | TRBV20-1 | CSAREGPGSGSEKLFF | TGCAGTGCTAGAGAGGGACCAGGCTCGGGGAGTGAAAAACTGTTTTTT
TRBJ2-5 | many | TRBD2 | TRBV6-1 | CASNTLAGDQETQYF | TGTGCCAGCAATACGCTAGCGGGGGACCAAGAGACCCAGTACTTC
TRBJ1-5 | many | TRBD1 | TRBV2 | CASSPGTVNQPQHF | TGTGCCAGCAGTCCCGGGACAGTCAATCAGCCCCAGCATTTT
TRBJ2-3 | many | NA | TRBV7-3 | CASSFDLRGTQYF | TGTGCCAGCAGCTTCGACCTTCGGGGTACGCAGTATTTT
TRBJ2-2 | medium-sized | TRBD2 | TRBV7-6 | CASSLGLAGDHGELFF | TGTGCCAGCAGCTTAGGACTAGCGGGGGACCACGGGGAGCTGTTTTTT
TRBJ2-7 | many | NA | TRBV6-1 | CASSFRSEPYEQYF | TGTGCCAGCAGTTTCCGTTCCGAGCCCTACGAGCAGTACTTC
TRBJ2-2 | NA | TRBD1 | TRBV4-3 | CASSQGQGNTGELFF | TGCGCCAGCAGCCAAGGACAGGGGAACACCGGGGAGCTGTTTTTT
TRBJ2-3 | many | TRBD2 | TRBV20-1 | CSAGTSGRTDTQYF | TGCAGTGCCGGGACTAGCGGGCGCACAGATACGCAGTATTTT
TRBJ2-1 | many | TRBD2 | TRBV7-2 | CASSFQTSGKNEQFF | TGTGCCAGCAGTTTCCAGACTAGCGGGAAAAATGAGCAGTTCTTC
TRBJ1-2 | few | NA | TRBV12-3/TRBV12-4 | CASSLNPGVGYTF | TGTGCCAGCAGTTTGAATCCGGGGGTTGGCTACACCTTC
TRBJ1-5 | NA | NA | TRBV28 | CASSSREPQHF | TGTGCCAGCAGTTCTCGGGAGCCCCAGCATTTT